This T cell receptor (beta chain) came from a study of blood T cell repertoires in COVID-19. Study in general: Researchers got acute and convalescent COVID-19 samples from the United States, Italy and Spain. PBMCs, B-cell-depleted T cells, or T cells provided the cDNA or gDNA that made up the material.

As processed by the authors: Estimation of nucleated cell counts relied on the amplification of reference gene primers. Here immunoSEQ multiplex PCR was the method, and the copy in TCRdb shows in-frame clones only, minus some. V and J calls and clone size are copied from that table; D and trimming were computed from the DNA. The data show approximately 52,000 clones, with roughly 84% seen just once and about an eighth held by the top ten. Trimming removed 4 bases from V and 5 bases from J, with 11 bases in between. The CDR3 loop spans 13 amino acids. The germline CDR1 and CDR2 sequences are MNHEY and SMNVEV (reference sequence).

The chain recombines TRBV27 with TRBJ1-2, with D perhaps TRBD1 (5 bases). The clonotype was recovered from a woman older than 75 with acute or convalescent COVID-19. Sequenced input: peripheral blood. CDR3 amino acids: CASSSTDNYGYTF. The CDR3 coding sequence is TGTGCCAGCAGTTCGACAGATAATTATGGCTACACCTTC.